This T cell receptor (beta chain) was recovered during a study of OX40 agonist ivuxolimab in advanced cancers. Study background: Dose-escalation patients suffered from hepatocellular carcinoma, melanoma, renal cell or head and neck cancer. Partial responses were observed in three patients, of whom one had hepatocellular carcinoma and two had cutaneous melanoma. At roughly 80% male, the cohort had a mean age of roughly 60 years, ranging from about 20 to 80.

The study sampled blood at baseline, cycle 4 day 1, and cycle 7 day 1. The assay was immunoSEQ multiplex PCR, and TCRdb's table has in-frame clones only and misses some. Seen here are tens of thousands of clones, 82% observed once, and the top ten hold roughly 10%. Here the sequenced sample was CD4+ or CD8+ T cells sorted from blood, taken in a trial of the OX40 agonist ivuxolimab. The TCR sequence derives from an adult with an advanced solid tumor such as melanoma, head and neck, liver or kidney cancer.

CDR3 sequence reads: CASSPTSGGKNTGELFF. The CDR3 coding sequence is TGTGCCAGCAGCCCGACTAGCGGGGGGAAGAACACCGGGGAGCTGTTTTTT. The chain is built from TRBV9 and TRBJ2-2, with 13 bases aligning to TRBD2. Germline V gene lookup returns CDR1 SGDLS and CDR2 YYNGEE. The trim removed 4 bases at V and 1 base at J, leaving 4 bases unmatched. This CDR3 is built from 17 residues.